Shown below are 21 T cell receptor beta chains from a single sample sequenced in a study of chemoradiotherapy in HPV16-positive cancers. The data were produced by immunoSEQ multiplex PCR, yet TCRdb's version contains in-frame clones alone and is incomplete. The data hold about 12,000 clones, with over 75% observed a single time. The sample was collected from a patient who underwent chemoradiotherapy. The receptors stem from a human donor with HPV-associated anogenital cancer.

This clone was counted a few times. The chain's CDR3 is CASSVGMGNEQYF. For the CDR3, the DNA is TGTGCCAGCAGCGTAGGAATGGGGAATGAGCAGTACTTC. This chain links TRBV9 with TRBJ2-7; D is unclear. V was shortened by 0 bases and J by 7 bases, with 11 bases between the two germline ends. CDR3 length equals 13 residues. In germline, CDR1 is SGDLS, CDR2 YYNGEE. Full variable domain (rest looked up from reference TRBV9 and TRBJ2-7): DSGVTQTPKHLITATGQRVTLRCSPRSGDLSVYWYQQSLDQGLQFLIQYYNGEERAKGNILERFSAQQFPDLHSELNLSSLELGDSALYFCASSVGMGNEQYFGPGTRLTVT.

V gene TRBV9 combines with J gene TRBJ1-1, with 7 bases aligning to TRBD1. The J segment lost 4 bases and the V segment lost 3 bases, leaving 9 bases of the junction unmatched. The CDR3 length is 15 residues. CDR1 SGDLS and CDR2 YYNGEE come from the germline V gene. The DNA for the CDR3 is TGTGCCAGCAGCGCTTCAGGGGGGGCGGGCACTGAAGCTTTCTTT. This gives the protein CASSASGGAGTEAFF. Complete variable domain (other parts from reference TRBV9 and TRBJ1-1): DSGVTQTPKHLITATGQRVTLRCSPRSGDLSVYWYQQSLDQGLQFLIQYYNGEERAKGNILERFSAQQFPDLHSELNLSSLELGDSALYFCASSASGGAGTEAFFGQGTRLTVV.

The J gene is TRBJ1-6, the V gene TRBV12-5, with TRBD1 identical over 12 bases. Germline trimming cut 7 bases from V and 7 bases from J; bases unmatched to any gene: 5. The germline V gene encodes CDR1 LGHNT and CDR2 FRNRAP. This CDR3 is 15 amino acids long. The CDR3 here is CASAPGQGANSPLHF. The CDR3 coding sequence is TGTGCTAGTGCACCGGGACAGGGGGCAAATTCACCCCTCCACTTT. Using reference TRBV12-5 and TRBJ1-6 for the parts outside the CDR3, the full variable domain is DARVTQTPRHKVTEMGQEVTMRCQPILGHNTVFWYRQTMMQGLELLAYFRNRAPLDDSGMPKDRFSAEMPDATLATLKIQPSEPRDSAVYFCASAPGQGANSPLHFGNGTRLTVT.

This chain joins TRBV7-8 and TRBJ2-5, with unresolved D. Germline V lookup: CDR1 SGHVS, CDR2 FQNEAQ. This CDR3 comprises 14 residues. Trimming removed 0 bases at V and 2 bases at J, with 7 bases between. The CDR3 reads CASSLADPQETQYF. The CDR3 region has the DNA TGTGCCAGCAGCTTAGCCGACCCACAAGAGACCCAGTACTTC.

The J gene is TRBJ2-3, the V gene TRBV5-5, with D perhaps matching TRBD2 (6 bases). This CDR3 has 16 residues. Germline assignment: CDR1 SGHKS and CDR2 YYEKEE (reference sequence). The ends were cut back, 4 bases at V and 2 bases at J, with 17 bases in the middle. CDR3 loop: CASSLGGNSYTDTQYF. The CDR3 nucleotides read TGTGCCAGCAGCCTGGGGGGAAACAGTTACACAGATACGCAGTATTTT.

This clone occurred a few times. The rearrangement uses TRBV6-5 and TRBJ1-4; TRBD1 is a possible D gene (6 bases). CDR1 is MNHEY, CDR2 SVGAGI, per germline. The CDR3 length is 14 residues. V dropped 6 bases and J dropped 4 bases, with 12 bases sitting between them. CDR3 nucleotide sequence: TGTGCCAGCAGACCGGGACACCTTAATGAAAAACTGTTTTTT. Its translation is CASRPGHLNEKLFF.

V and J are TRBV4-3 and TRBJ2-2, with 8 bases fitting TRBD2. Looked up from germline, CDR1 is LGHNA and CDR2 is YSLEER. The CDR3 has 19 residues. V trimming: 0 bases; J trimming: 4 bases; junction bases outside the gene matches: 13. Here the CDR3 reads CASSQEIPMSGGPTGELFF. CDR3 DNA: TGCGCCAGCAGCCAAGAAATACCTATGAGCGGGGGTCCCACCGGGGAGCTGTTTTTT.

This chain links TRBV29-1 with TRBJ2-2; D tentatively fits TRBD1 or TRBD2 (7 bases each). CDR3 length: 13 amino acids. The germline V gene has CDR1 SQVTM and CDR2 ANQGSEA. V was shortened by 7 bases and J by 5 bases, with 14 bases between the two germline ends. CDR3 nucleotides: TGCAGCGGCTTCAGGGGGGGGACCGGGGAGCTGTTTTTT. Protein sequence: CSGFRGGTGELFF.

The chain couples TRBV11-1 to TRBJ2-7, with D possibly being TRBD1 (5 bases). The CDR3 has 15 amino acids. V lost 2 bases and J lost 6, with 17 bases in between. CDR1 is SGHAT and CDR2 is FQDESV in the germline V gene (reference sequence). The CDR3 bases are TGTGCCAGCAGCTTAATTAAGGCAGGGTCGGGCGAGCAGTACTTC. Its protein is CASSLIKAGSGEQYF.

CDR3 nucleotide sequence: TGTGCCAGCAGCCAGAATTGGGTCAATGAGCAGTTCTTC. This translates into CASSQNWVNEQFF. This chain joins TRBV7-2 and TRBJ2-1; D is unclear. The germline V gene encodes CDR1 SGHTA and CDR2 FQGNSA. The CDR3 is made up of 13 amino acids. Trimming shortened V by 5 bases and J by 6 bases, and 11 bases separated the two germline ends. Filled out from reference TRBV7-2 and TRBJ2-1, the complete variable domain reads GAGVSQSPSNKVTEKGKDVELRCDPISGHTALYWYRQSLGQGLEFLIYFQGNSAPDKSGLPSDRFSAERTGGSVSTLTIQRTQQEDSAVYLCASSQNWVNEQFFGPGTRLTVL.

The chain combines TRBV5-3 with TRBJ1-4, with unresolved D. TRBV5-3 is an ORF; its function is uncertain. The CDR3 runs to 15 residues. Between the trimmed V and J ends, which lost 1 base and 7 bases, there was a span of 14 bases. As DNA, the CDR3 is TGTGCCAGAAGCTTGAGGATAAGATCCGGTGAAAAACTGTTTTTT. This gives the protein CARSLRIRSGEKLFF.

The chain links TRBV6-5 to TRBJ2-2; no clear D. The germline gives CDR1 MNHEY, CDR2 SVGAGI. Trimming pared 5 bases from V and 1 base from J, leaving 5 bases between. The CDR3 runs to 13 residues. CDR3 DNA: TGTGCCAGCAGTCGTCAGAACACCGGGGAGCTGTTTTTT. This encodes CASSRQNTGELFF.

The rearrangement joins TRBV13 to TRBJ1-6, with D possibly TRBD1 on 6 matching bases. Germline CDR1 reads PRHDT; CDR2 reads FYEKMQ (reference sequence). The CDR3 has 15 amino acids. Deletions cut 0 bases from V and 5 bases from J, with 8 bases between. Written as DNA, the CDR3 is TGTGCCAGCAGCTTAGGGGACAGTAATAATTCACCCCTCCACTTT. The encoded protein is CASSLGDSNNSPLHF. Using reference TRBV13 and TRBJ1-6 for the parts outside the CDR3, the full variable domain is AAGVIQSPRHLIKEKRETATLKCYPIPRHDTVYWYQQGPGQDPQFLISFYEKMQSDKGSIPDRFSAQQFSDYHSELNMSSLELGDSALYFCASSLGDSNNSPLHFGNGTRLTVT.

The rearrangement links TRBV28 to TRBJ2-5; D possibly corresponds to TRBD2 (5 bases). This CDR3 region has 16 residues. CDR1 MDHEN and CDR2 SYDVKM come from the germline V gene. The ends were cut back, 6 bases at V and 1 base at J, with 18 bases in the middle. This chain's CDR3 is CASSPSPGGGQETQYF. For the CDR3, the DNA is TGTGCCAGCAGCCCCTCCCCAGGTGGAGGCCAAGAGACCCAGTACTTC.

J is TRBJ1-1 and V is TRBV27; D is possibly TRBD1 (5 bases). V shed 0 bases and J shed 2 bases, with 10 bases lying between them. CDR1 and CDR2 from the germline V gene are MNHEY and SMNVEV (reference sequence). The CDR3 is 15 residues long. The CDR3 DNA reads TGTGCCAGCAGTTTATCGGTAAGGGGAAACACTGAAGCTTTCTTT. It encodes CASSLSVRGNTEAFF.

V and J are TRBV13 and TRBJ1-1; D is ambiguous. The germline V gene encodes CDR1 PRHDT and CDR2 FYEKMQ (reference sequence). V lost 5 bases and J 1 base, leaving 8 bases between the germline ends. This CDR3 has 13 residues. CDR3 sequence reads: CASSKEANTEAFF. Written as DNA, the CDR3 is TGTGCCAGCAGCAAGGAAGCGAACACTGAAGCTTTCTTT.

This chain joins TRBV27 and TRBJ1-5; 8 positions match TRBD1. The CDR3 extends over 14 amino acids. Losses at the gene ends were 6 bases for V and 7 bases for J; bases not matched to a gene: 8. Germline V gives CDR1 MNHEY, CDR2 SMNVEV (reference sequence). CDR3 coding DNA: TGTGCCAGCAGATCAGGACAGGGTAGGCAGCCCCAGCATTTT. Translation gives CASRSGQGRQPQHF.

This clone appeared a single time. The V gene is TRBV14, the J gene TRBJ2-5; TRBD2 aligns across 9 bases. Trimming at V came to 4 bases and at J to 2 bases, leaving 5 bases not matched to a gene. This CDR3 has 15 residues. CDR1 SGHDN and CDR2 FVKESK come from the germline V gene. The CDR3 sequence: CASSPRGGGQETQYF. The CDR3 bases are TGTGCCAGCAGCCCGCGGGGGGGTGGGCAAGAGACCCAGTACTTC.

The chain uses TRBV10-3 and TRBJ2-3, with 12 nucleotides matching TRBD2. Germline V lookup: CDR1 ENHRY, CDR2 SYGVKD. This CDR3 region has 15 residues. V shed 10 bases and J 3 bases; nucleotides not matched to a gene: 8. CDR3 nucleotides: TGTGCCACCTCTAGCGGGGGGGCGAGAACAGATACGCAGTATTTT. The encoded protein is CATSSGGARTDTQYF.

V usage is TRBV18 and J usage is TRBJ2-1; D is perhaps TRBD2 (7 bases). The CDR3 extends over 13 amino acids. V was cut by 3 bases and J by 9 bases, with 12 bases left in between. Germline CDR1 and CDR2: KGHSH and LQKENI. CDR3 in DNA: TGTGCCAGCTCACCGGGCGGGGGCAGTGAGCAGTTCTTC. It yields the protein CASSPGGGSEQFF. Full variable domain (outside the CDR3, taken from reference TRBV18 and TRBJ2-1): NAGVMQNPRHLVRRRGQEARLRCSPMKGHSHVYWYRQLPEEGLKFMVYLQKENIIDESGMPKERFSAEFPKEGPSILRIQQVVRGDSAAYFCASSPGGGSEQFFGPGTRLTVL.

The V call is TRBV4-1, the J call TRBJ2-3; D gene uncertain. The V and J ends lost 0 bases and 1 base respectively, with 20 bases between them. The CDR3 spans 19 residues. CDR1 and CDR2 (germline): MGHRA, YSYEKL. CDR3 DNA: TGCGCCAGCAGCCAAGAGCCACTAATAGAGGTCCGTGGCACAGATACGCAGTATTTT. This codes for CASSQEPLIEVRGTDTQYF.